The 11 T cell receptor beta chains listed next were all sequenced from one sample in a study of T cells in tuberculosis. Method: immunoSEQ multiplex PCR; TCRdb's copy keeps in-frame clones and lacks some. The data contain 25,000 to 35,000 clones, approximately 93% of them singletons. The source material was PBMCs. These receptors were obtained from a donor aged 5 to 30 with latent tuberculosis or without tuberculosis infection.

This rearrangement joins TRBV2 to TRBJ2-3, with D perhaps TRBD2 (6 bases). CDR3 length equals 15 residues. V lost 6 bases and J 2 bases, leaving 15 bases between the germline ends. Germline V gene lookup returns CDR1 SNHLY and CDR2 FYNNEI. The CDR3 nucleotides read TGTGCCAGCAGCGGTCGGGACTCAAACACAGATACGCAGTATTTT. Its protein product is CASSGRDSNTDTQYF.

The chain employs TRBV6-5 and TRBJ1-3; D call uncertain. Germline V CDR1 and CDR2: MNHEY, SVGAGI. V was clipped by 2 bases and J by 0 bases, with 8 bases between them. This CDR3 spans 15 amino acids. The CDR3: CASSYEAVSGNTIYF. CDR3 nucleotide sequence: TGTGCCAGCAGTTACGAGGCAGTCTCTGGAAACACCATATATTTT.

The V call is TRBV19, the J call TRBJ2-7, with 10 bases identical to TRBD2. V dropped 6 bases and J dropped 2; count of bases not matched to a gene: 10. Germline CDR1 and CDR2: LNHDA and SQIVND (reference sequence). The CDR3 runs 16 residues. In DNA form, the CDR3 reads TGTGCCAGTAGCAAGGGTCCCAGCGGGGGGGCCTACGAGCAGTACTTC. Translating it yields CASSKGPSGGAYEQYF.

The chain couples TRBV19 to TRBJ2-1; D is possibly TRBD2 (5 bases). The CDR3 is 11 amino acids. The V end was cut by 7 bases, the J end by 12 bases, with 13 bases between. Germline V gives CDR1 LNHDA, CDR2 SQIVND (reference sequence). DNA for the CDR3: TGTGCCAGTAAGGGAGCGGAGCCGCAGTTCTTC. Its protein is CASKGAEPQFF.

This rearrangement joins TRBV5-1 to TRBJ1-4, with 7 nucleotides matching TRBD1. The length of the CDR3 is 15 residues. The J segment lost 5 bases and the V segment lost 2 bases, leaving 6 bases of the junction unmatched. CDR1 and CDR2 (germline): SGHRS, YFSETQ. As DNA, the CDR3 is TGCGCCAGCAGCTTCCTGGGACAGAGAAATGAAAAACTGTTTTTT. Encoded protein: CASSFLGQRNEKLFF. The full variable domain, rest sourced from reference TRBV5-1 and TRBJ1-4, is KAGVTQTPRYLIKTRGQQVTLSCSPISGHRSVSWYQQTPGQGLQFLFEYFSETQRNKGNFPGRFSGRQFSNSRSEMNVSTLELGDSALYLCASSFLGQRNEKLFFGSGTQLSVL.

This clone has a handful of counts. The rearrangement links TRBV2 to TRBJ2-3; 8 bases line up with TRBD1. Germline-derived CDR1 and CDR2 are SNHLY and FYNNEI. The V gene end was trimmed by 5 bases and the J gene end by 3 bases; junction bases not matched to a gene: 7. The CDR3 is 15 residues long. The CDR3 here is CASSQIRGRTDTQYF. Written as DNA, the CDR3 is TGTGCCAGCAGTCAGATCAGGGGGCGGACAGATACGCAGTATTTT.

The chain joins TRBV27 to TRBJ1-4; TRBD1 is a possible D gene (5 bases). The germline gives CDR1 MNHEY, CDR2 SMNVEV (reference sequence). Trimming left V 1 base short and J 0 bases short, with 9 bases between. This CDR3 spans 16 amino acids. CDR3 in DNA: TGTGCCAGCAGTTTATATCCGGGGGCAACTAATGAAAAACTGTTTTTT. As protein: CASSLYPGATNEKLFF.

CDR3 coding DNA: TGTGCCAGCAGTTTATCGATAAGCGGGTATGAGCAGTTCTTC. Its protein is CASSLSISGYEQFF. The gene calls are TRBV27 and TRBJ2-1; weak D call: TRBD2 (6 bases). V was pared by 0 bases and J by 8 bases, with 11 bases between. The CDR3 is 14 residues long. CDR1 MNHEY and CDR2 SMNVEV come from the germline V gene (reference sequence).

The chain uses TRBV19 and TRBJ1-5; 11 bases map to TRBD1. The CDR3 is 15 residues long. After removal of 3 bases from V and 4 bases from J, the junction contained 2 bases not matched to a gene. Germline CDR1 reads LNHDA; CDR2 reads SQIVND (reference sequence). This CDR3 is CASSIGTGGNQPQHF. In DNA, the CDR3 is TGTGCCAGTAGTATCGGGACAGGGGGAAATCAGCCCCAGCATTTT.

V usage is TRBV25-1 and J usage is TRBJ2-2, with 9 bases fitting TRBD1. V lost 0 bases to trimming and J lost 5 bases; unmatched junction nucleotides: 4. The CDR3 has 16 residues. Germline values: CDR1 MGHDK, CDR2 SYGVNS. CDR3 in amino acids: CASSEYGTGQTGELFF. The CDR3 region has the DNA TGTGCCAGCAGTGAATATGGGACAGGGCAAACCGGGGAGCTGTTTTTT.

CDR3 region: CASSYQGQANTEAFF. The DNA of the CDR3 is TGTGCCAGCAGTTACCAGGGACAGGCCAACACTGAAGCTTTCTTT. This sequence joins TRBV6-5 and TRBJ1-1; 8 nucleotides match TRBD1. The CDR3 runs 15 residues. Germline loops: CDR1 MNHEY, CDR2 SVGAGI. The trim removed 2 bases at V and 2 bases at J, leaving 4 bases unmatched.